Each of the 28 T cell receptor beta chains below was sequenced from the same sample in a study of CD8+CD57+ T cells in acquired aplastic anemia. Profiles of TCR beta VDJ and CDR3 were generated from a genomic DNA template. TCRdb reanalysed the reads using MiXCR and keeps one entry per CDR3 protein. The sample lists fewer than 300,000 distinct CDR3 sequences; 65% to 90% were seen once. Those patients picked for sequencing had displayed CD8+CD57+ cell expansion on flow cytometry. The specimen sequenced was sorted CD4+, CD8+, or CD8+CD57+ T cells (not recorded which) from PBMCs. The receptor set was obtained from a human donor with aplastic anemia.

This clonotype was seen a few times. This chain links TRBV10-3 with TRBJ1-5; 8 bases align to TRBD1. Germline trimming cut 10 bases from V and 3 bases from J; bases unmatched to any gene: 5. CDR1 is ENHRY, CDR2 SYGVKD, per germline. CDR3 length: 13 residues. The CDR3 here is CATRGQDNQPQHF. The DNA of the CDR3 is TGTGCCACCAGGGGACAGGACAATCAGCCCCAGCATTTT.

With respect to this clonotype: The conserved final phenylalanine or tryptophan is absent from the CDR3, which likely points to a read error. No DNA is shown, since the ends of the CDR3 on it are uncertain; the CDR3 is the one TCRdb lists. The V call is TRBV7-8, the J call TRBJ2-3; no DNA check was done on the table's D call, TRBD1. Ends included, the CDR3 has 13 residues. Germline lookup yields CDR1 SGHVS and CDR2 FQNEAQ. The CDR3 sequence: CASGEGGTPAPYY.

This clonotype has just one count. Likely a read error: the CDR3 ends without its conserved phenylalanine or tryptophan. The DNA is left out, because the CDR3 cannot be placed on it with certainty; the CDR3 is given as TCRdb lists it. The genes are TRBV6-5 and TRBJ2-1. Counting both end residues, the CDR3 totals 9 amino acids. Germline V gene lookup returns CDR1 MNHEY and CDR2 SVGAGI. CDR3 amino acids: CASSYRVEI.

Remarks on this clonotype: A clone one base away is much larger, so this may be a read error. The rearrangement uses TRBV9 and TRBJ2-1, with 9 bases matching TRBD1. Trimming removed 0 bases from V and 12 bases from J; junction bases left unmatched: 10. This CDR3 spans 15 amino acids. Looked up from germline, CDR1 is SGDLS and CDR2 is YYNGEE. The CDR3 loop reads CASSVGGQGTDTQFF. The CDR3 DNA sequence: TGTGCCAGCAGCGTAGGGGGACAGGGCACAGATACGCAGTTCTTC. Together with reference TRBV9 and TRBJ2-1, the CDR3 gives the full variable domain: DSGVTQTPKHLITATGQRVTLRCSPRSGDLSVYWYQQSLDQGLQFLIQYYNGEERAKGNILERFSAQQFPDLHSELNLSSLELGDSALYFCASSVGGQGTDTQFFGPGTRLTVL.

Note on this clonotype: At one of its ends the junction is not consistent with the germline gene, which may arise from a read error. The chain has TRBV7-8 and TRBJ2-3; TRBD2 might be the D (7 bases). Germline CDR1 and CDR2: SGHVS and FQNEAQ. CDR3 length equals 14 residues. The CDR3 DNA is TGTTGCAGCAGCGGGGAGGGGGGCACCGATACGCAGTATTTT. It encodes CCSSGEGGTDTQYF.

The chain joins TRBV7-3 to TRBJ2-3, with D uncertain. The V and J ends lost 8 bases and 5 bases respectively, with 14 bases between them. The CDR3 runs 13 residues. Germline V gene sequence: CDR1 SGHTA, CDR2 FQGTGA. This CDR3 reads CASANEAKDTQYF. CDR3 in DNA: TGTGCCAGCGCGAACGAGGCCAAAGATACGCAGTATTTT.

This chain connects TRBV10-3 to TRBJ2-5; D not certain. The germline V gene has CDR1 ENHRY and CDR2 SYGVKD. V was pared by 0 bases and J by 5 bases, with 22 bases between. The CDR3 extends over 18 amino acids. The CDR3 DNA sequence: TGTGCCATCAGTGAGTCTTCAGGAGAACAAATTACAAGGGAGACCCAGTACTTC. It specifies CAISESSGEQITRETQYF.

The V gene is TRBV5-1, the J gene TRBJ2-3; TRBD2 is a possible D gene (6 bases). With 0 bases removed from V and 11 bases from J, the gap between germline ends came to 10 bases. There are 12 residues in the CDR3. Germline CDR1 and CDR2: SGHRS and YFSETQ. CDR3 protein: CASSLDPAGQYF. As DNA, the CDR3 is TGCGCCAGCAGCTTGGATCCAGCGGGGCAGTATTTT. The full variable domain, rest sourced from reference TRBV5-1 and TRBJ2-3, is KAGVTQTPRYLIKTRGQQVTLSCSPISGHRSVSWYQQTPGQGLQFLFEYFSETQRNKGNFPGRFSGRQFSNSRSEMNVSTLELGDSALYLCASSLDPAGQYFGPGTRLTVL.

This clonotype turned up a few times. The gene calls are TRBV10-3 and TRBJ2-7, with D perhaps TRBD1 or TRBD2 (5 bases each). Germline V gene sequence: CDR1 ENHRY, CDR2 SYGVKD. The CDR3 loop spans 15 amino acids. The V end was cut by 3 bases, the J end by 3 bases, with 15 bases between. This chain's CDR3 is CAISDVGTQNYEQYF. Written as DNA, the CDR3 is TGTGCCATCAGTGATGTGGGGACCCAGAACTACGAGCAGTACTTC.

The chain recombines TRBV9 with TRBJ1-5; TRBD1 might be the D (5 bases). Germline values: CDR1 SGDLS, CDR2 YYNGEE. Between the trimmed V and J ends, which lost 3 bases and 15 bases, there was a span of 19 bases. This CDR3 is 13 amino acids long. CDR3: CASSEAGTPDTHF. In nucleotides, the CDR3 is TGTGCCAGCAGCGAAGCGGGGACTCCAGATACGCATTTT. The entire variable domain, with the rest obtained from reference TRBV9 and TRBJ1-5, is as follows: DSGVTQTPKHLITATGQRVTLRCSPRSGDLSVYWYQQSLDQGLQFLIQYYNGEERAKGNILERFSAQQFPDLHSELNLSSLELGDSALYFCASSEAGTPDTHFGDGTRLSIL.

The rearrangement uses TRBV11-1 and TRBJ2-1; 9 bases match TRBD2. V dropped 3 bases and J dropped 9; count of bases not matched to a gene: 15. Per the germline V gene, CDR1 is SGHAT and CDR2 is FQDESV (reference sequence). The CDR3 contains 17 residues. The CDR3 sequence is CASSFQRSGGFFSEQFF. CDR3 coding DNA: TGTGCCAGCAGCTTTCAAAGAAGCGGGGGGTTTTTCAGTGAGCAGTTCTTC.

Remarks on this clonotype: This may come from a read error, since a much larger clone is one base off. The rearrangement uses TRBV7-9 and TRBJ2-5; D could derive from TRBD1 or TRBD2 (5 bases each). The CDR3 sequence is 14 residues long. Germline CDR1 is SEHNR and CDR2 is FQNEAQ (reference sequence). CDR3 sequence: CASSLGGSYGTNVF. The CDR3 region has the DNA TGTGCCAGCAGCTTAGGGGGTAGCTACGGGACCAACGTCTTC.

The chain employs TRBV7-9 and TRBJ1-1; a possible D gene is TRBD1 (6 bases). This CDR3 region has 15 residues. Trimming took 2 bases from V and 7 from J, leaving 17 bases between them. CDR1 is SEHNR and CDR2 is FQNEAQ in the germline V gene (reference sequence). CDR3 sequence: CASSLSPGGQDEAFF. Written as DNA, the CDR3 is TGTGCCAGCAGCTTATCACCCGGGGGGCAAGATGAAGCTTTCTTT.

V and J are TRBV9 and TRBJ2-3; D is tentatively TRBD1 or TRBD2 (6 bases each). Germline V CDR1 and CDR2: SGDLS, YYNGEE. CDR3 size: 13 residues. V shed 3 bases and J shed 12 bases, with 17 bases lying between them. CDR3 bases: TGTGCCAGCAGCGACGGGGGCGGAGATGCCCAGTATTTT. It encodes CASSDGGGDAQYF.

This clonotype was found a few times. The rearrangement uses TRBV5-4 and TRBJ2-7; 10 positions agree with TRBD1. CDR1 and CDR2 (germline): SGHNT, YYREEE (reference sequence). This CDR3 has 13 residues. The V segment lost 4 bases and the J segment 4 bases; nucleotides outside the gene matches: 2. In DNA, the CDR3 is TGTGCCAGCAGCCCGGACAGGGGGTACGAGCAGTACTTC. This translates into CASSPDRGYEQYF.

V is TRBV7-2 and J is TRBJ2-6; no reliable D call. V was shortened by 5 bases and J by 11 bases, with 22 bases between the two germline ends. Germline lookup yields CDR1 SGHTA and CDR2 FQGNSA. This CDR3 has 16 residues. This chain's CDR3 is CASSHRGAEQQYVLTF. The CDR3 DNA is TGTGCCAGCAGCCATAGAGGCGCCGAGCAGCAGTACGTCCTGACTTTC.

A remark on this clonotype: Its ends do not fully match the called genes, so a read error is possible. V gene TRBV9 combines with J gene TRBJ2-3; D not certain. The CDR3 is made up of 11 amino acids. Per the germline V gene, CDR1 is SGDLS and CDR2 is YYNGEE. This CDR3 reads CASGASDTKHF. In DNA, the CDR3 is TGTGCCAGCGGAGCCTCAGATACGAAGCATTTC.

V and J are TRBV5-1 and TRBJ2-3; the D is unclear. Germline lookup yields CDR1 SGHRS and CDR2 YFSETQ. The V gene lost 1 base and the J gene lost 8 bases, with 14 bases spanning the gap. The CDR3 spans 14 residues. CDR3 DNA sequence: TGCGCCAGCAGCTTGAGGCCGGGTGCTACTACGCAGTATTTT. Protein sequence: CASSLRPGATTQYF.

This clonotype was seen more than once but under ten times. The V call is TRBV2, the J call TRBJ2-7, with TRBD2 identical over 9 bases. V was clipped by 6 bases and J by 1 base; unmatched bases: 10. Germline V CDR1 and CDR2: SNHLY, FYNNEI. The CDR3 is 16 residues long. This CDR3 is CASRSSGTALSYEQYV. In DNA, the CDR3 is TGTGCCAGCAGGTCTAGCGGGACAGCCCTTTCCTACGAGCAGTACGTC.

This chain connects TRBV11-1 to TRBJ2-3, with D perhaps matching TRBD1 (6 bases). Germline assignment: CDR1 SGHAT and CDR2 FQDESV (reference sequence). V shed 1 base and J shed 2 bases, with 13 bases lying between them. There are 16 residues in the CDR3. CDR3 DNA: TGTGCCAGCAGCTTAGTCCCAGGGGATCACACAGATACGCAGTATTTT. It yields the protein CASSLVPGDHTDTQYF. The whole variable domain, remainder taken from reference TRBV11-1 and TRBJ2-3, is EAEVAQSPRYKITEKSQAVAFWCDPISGHATLYWYRQILGQGPELLVQFQDESVVDDSQLPKDRFSAERLKGVDSTLKIQPAELGDSAMYLCASSLVPGDHTDTQYFGPGTRLTVL.

The chain recombines TRBV7-9 with TRBJ2-3, with 9 positions matching TRBD1. The trim removed 9 bases at V and 14 bases at J, leaving 18 bases unmatched. The CDR3 spans 14 residues. The germline V gene encodes CDR1 SEHNR and CDR2 FQNEAQ (reference sequence). CDR3 sequence reads: CARQGARGTEYLYF. DNA of the CDR3: TGTGCCAGACAGGGGGCTAGGGGTACCGAGTACCTGTATTTT.

The chain couples TRBV2 to TRBJ2-3; tentative D call: TRBD2 (6 bases). Trimming took 6 bases from V and 15 from J, leaving 22 bases between them. This CDR3 has 13 residues. The V gene's germline CDR1 is SNHLY and CDR2 FYNNEI. CDR3 nucleotides: TGTGCCAGCAGGGACCGGGAGACAGTTCTCTACTATTTT. Protein product: CASRDRETVLYYF.

A few counts support this clonotype. Germline is not matched at one junction end, which may reflect a read error. The V gene is TRBV24-1, the J gene TRBJ2-1; the match to TRBD2 covers 10 bases. CDR3 length: 15 amino acids. Germline V lookup: CDR1 KGHDR, CDR2 SFDVKD. The chain's CDR3 is CASSESGGDSGEQFF. Here the CDR3 DNA reads TGTGCCAGCAGTGAGAGCGGGGGGGATTCCGGTGAGCAGTTCTTC.

This chain links TRBV2 with TRBJ2-7, with D perhaps being TRBD1 or TRBD2 (5 bases each). The CDR3 runs 13 residues. The germline CDR1 and CDR2 sequences are SNHLY and FYNNEI. Trimming shortened V by 8 bases and J by 9 bases, and 20 bases separated the two germline ends. CDR3 amino acids: CASGDAVTDAQYF. In DNA, the CDR3 is TGTGCCAGCGGGGACGCGGTGACAGACGCGCAGTACTTC. Looking up the rest from reference TRBV2 and TRBJ2-7 gives the full variable domain: EPEVTQTPSHQVTQMGQEVILRCVPISNHLYFYWYRQILGQKVEFLVSFYNNEISEKSEIFDDQFSVERPDGSNFTLKIRSTKLEDSAMYFCASGDAVTDAQYFGPGTRLTVT.

The J gene is TRBJ2-1, the V gene TRBV7-8; D is ambiguous. With 5 bases removed from V and 0 bases from J, the gap between germline ends came to 11 bases. Germline lookup yields CDR1 SGHVS and CDR2 FQNEAQ. This CDR3 is built from 15 residues. The CDR3 nucleotides are TGTGCCAGCAGCGTAGGATCGGGCTCCTACAATGAGCAGTTCTTC. Protein sequence: CASSVGSGSYNEQFF. The whole variable domain, filled in from reference TRBV7-8 and TRBJ2-1, reads GAGVSQSPRYKVAKRGQDVALRCDPISGHVSLFWYQQALGQGPEFLTYFQNEAQLDKSGLPSDRFFAERPEGSVSTLKIQRTQQEDSAVYLCASSVGSGSYNEQFFGPGTRLTVL.

Notes on this clonotype: At one boundary the junction diverges from the germline segment, which might be a read error. The chain carries TRBV7-9 and TRBJ2-3, with TRBD2 identical over 8 bases. CDR3 length: 14 residues. Per germline, CDR1 SEHNR and CDR2 FQNEAQ (reference sequence). In nucleotides, the CDR3 is TGTGCCAGCAGAATAGCGGGATGTCAGCAGTTCTTGTGGTTT. Translation: CASRIAGCQQFLWF.

The gene calls are TRBV7-9 and TRBJ2-7; 7 positions match TRBD2. CDR3 size: 18 residues. Germline values: CDR1 SEHNR, CDR2 FQNEAQ (reference sequence). The V gene end was trimmed by 3 bases and the J gene end by 4 bases; junction bases not matched to a gene: 18. The CDR3 sequence: CASSFQRSGAADEYEQYV. CDR3 coding DNA: TGTGCCAGCAGCTTTCAAAGAAGCGGGGCGGCCGATGAGTACGAGCAGTACGTC.

As DNA, the CDR3 is TGTGCCAGCAGTATGGGACAGGGGAACCTGGCCGAGCAGTACGTC. It yields the protein CASSMGQGNLAEQYV. The genes are TRBV27 and TRBJ2-7; 10 bases are shared with TRBD1. The CDR3 spans 15 residues. CDR1 is MNHEY and CDR2 is SMNVEV in the germline V gene (reference sequence). The J segment lost 6 bases and the V segment lost 5 bases, leaving 10 bases of the junction unmatched.